The subject of this entry is one TCR beta chain. Its cognate antigen is unknown. The V gene's germline CDR1 is SGHNT and CDR2 YYREEE (reference sequence). J was trimmed by 0 bases and V by 4 bases; bases with no gene match: 4. The CDR3 has 14 residues. The PCR used 60 Vbeta and 13 Jbeta primers. Clones were read by immunoSEQ multiplex PCR, and TCRdb kept only the in-frame ones, dropping some. The sample carries over 95,000 clones, 77% recorded once. This entry comes from a study of cytomegalovirus exposure and HLA in healthy donors. Whole-study results and caveats: Reportedly, TCR beta sequences accurately predicted HLA-A and HLA-B alleles in most subjects. Information on immune exposure was restricted to one variable (CMV serostatus).

The chain recombines TRBV5-4 with TRBJ2-7, with 7 bases identical to TRBD1. This receptor was taken from a female donor in good health and CMV-seronegative. The sample consisted of PBMCs. CDR3: CASSGWDSSYEQYF. The DNA for the CDR3 is TGTGCCAGCAGCGGGTGGGACAGCTCCTACGAGCAGTACTTC.